This TCR beta chain was captured by sequencing in a study of T cells in Graves' hyperthyroidism and ophthalmopathy. Findings and caveats of the study: Researchers found most expanded thyroid clonotypes above 0.001 in blood as well.

The V and J ends lost 5 bases and 6 bases respectively, with 16 bases between them. The V gene's germline CDR1 is SGHTA and CDR2 FQGNSA. The CDR3 runs to 14 residues. The table lists this clonotype with a few counts. No antigen is known for it. RNA transcripts provided the source from which TCR beta CDR3 regions were amplified. HTBI primers were the set used in a first-round RT-PCR of the TCR CDR3. TCRdb called the multiplex PCR reads again in MiXCR, with one record for every CDR3 protein. The sample holds roughly 350,000 distinct CDR3 sequences, more than 12% seen once. Ophthalmopathy patients had Clinical Activity Score at least 3, NOSPECS grade at least 4, duration under 3 months. Not enrolled were patients with uncontrolled infection, other autoimmune disease, pregnancy or lactation.

The chain employs TRBV7-2 and TRBJ1-1; no firm D call. The sequence was collected from a woman in her 30s with Graves' ophthalmopathy. The sequenced sample consisted of blood. CDR3 sequence reads: CASSPQATISEAFF. The CDR3 bases are TGTGCCAGCAGCCCTCAGGCTACTATTTCTGAAGCTTTCTTT. Filled out from reference TRBV7-2 and TRBJ1-1, the complete variable domain reads GAGVSQSPSNKVTEKGKDVELRCDPISGHTALYWYRQSLGQGLEFLIYFQGNSAPDKSGLPSDRFSAERTGGSVSTLTIQRTQQEDSAVYLCASSPQATISEAFFGQGTRLTVV.